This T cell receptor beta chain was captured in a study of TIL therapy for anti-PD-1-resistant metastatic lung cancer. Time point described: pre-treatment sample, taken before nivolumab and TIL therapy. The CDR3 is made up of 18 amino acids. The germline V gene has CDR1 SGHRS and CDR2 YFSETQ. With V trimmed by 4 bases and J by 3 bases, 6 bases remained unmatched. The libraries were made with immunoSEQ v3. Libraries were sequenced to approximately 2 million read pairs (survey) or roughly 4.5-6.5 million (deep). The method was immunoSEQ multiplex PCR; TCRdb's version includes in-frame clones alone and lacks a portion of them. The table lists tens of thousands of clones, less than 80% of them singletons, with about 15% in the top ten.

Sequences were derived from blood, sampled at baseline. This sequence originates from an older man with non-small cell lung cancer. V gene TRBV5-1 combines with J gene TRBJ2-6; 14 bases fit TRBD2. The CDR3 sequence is CASSVSGTSGGGANVLTF. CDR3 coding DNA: TGCGCCAGCAGCGTTTCCGGGACTAGCGGGGGTGGGGCCAACGTCCTGACTTTC.